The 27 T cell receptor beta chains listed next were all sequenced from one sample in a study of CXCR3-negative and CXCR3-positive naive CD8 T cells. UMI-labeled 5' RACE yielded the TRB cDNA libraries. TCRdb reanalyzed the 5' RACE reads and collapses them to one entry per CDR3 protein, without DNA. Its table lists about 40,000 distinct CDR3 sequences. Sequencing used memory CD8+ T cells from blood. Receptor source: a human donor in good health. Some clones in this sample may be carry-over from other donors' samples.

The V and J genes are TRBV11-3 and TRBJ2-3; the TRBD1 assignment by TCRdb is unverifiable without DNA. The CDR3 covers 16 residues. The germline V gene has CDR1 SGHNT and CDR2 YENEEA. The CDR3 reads CASSQAGGGSTDTQYF. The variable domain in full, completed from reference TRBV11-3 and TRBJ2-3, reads EAGVVQSPRYKIIEKKQPVAFWCNPISGHNTLYWYLQNLGQGPELLIRYENEEAVDDSQLPKDRFSAERLKGVDSTLKIQPAELGDSAVYLCASSQAGGGSTDTQYFGPGTRLTVL.

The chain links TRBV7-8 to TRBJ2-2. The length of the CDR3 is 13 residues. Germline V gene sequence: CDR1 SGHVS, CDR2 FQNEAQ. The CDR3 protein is CASSLADVSELFF.

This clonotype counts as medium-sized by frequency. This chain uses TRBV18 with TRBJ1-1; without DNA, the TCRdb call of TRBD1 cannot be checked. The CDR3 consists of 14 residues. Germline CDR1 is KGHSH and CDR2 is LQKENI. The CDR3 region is CASSTINPGFGAFF.

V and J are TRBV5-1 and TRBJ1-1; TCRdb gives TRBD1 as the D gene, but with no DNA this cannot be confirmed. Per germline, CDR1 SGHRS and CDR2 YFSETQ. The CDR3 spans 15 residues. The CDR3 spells CASSHQQGTNTEAFF.

This CDR3 is CASSFGTGEGQPQRF. The chain employs TRBV11-1 and TRBJ1-5; TCRdb outputs TRBD1, but without DNA this stays unchecked. Germline V gene data show CDR1 as SGHAT and CDR2 as FQDESV (reference sequence). The CDR3 has 15 residues.

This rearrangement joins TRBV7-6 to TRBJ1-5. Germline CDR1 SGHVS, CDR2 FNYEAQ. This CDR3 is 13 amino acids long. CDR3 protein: CASSLEIGQPQHF.

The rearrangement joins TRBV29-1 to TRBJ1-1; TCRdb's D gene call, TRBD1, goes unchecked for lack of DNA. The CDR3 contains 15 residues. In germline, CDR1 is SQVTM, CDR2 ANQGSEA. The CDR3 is CSVEFSGQGPTEAFF. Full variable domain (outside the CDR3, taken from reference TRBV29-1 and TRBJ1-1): SAVISQKPSRDICQRGTSLTIQCQVDSQVTMMFWYRQQPGQSLTLIATANQGSEATYESGFVIDKFPISRPNLTFSTLTVSNMSPEDSSIYLCSVEFSGQGPTEAFFGQGTRLTVV.

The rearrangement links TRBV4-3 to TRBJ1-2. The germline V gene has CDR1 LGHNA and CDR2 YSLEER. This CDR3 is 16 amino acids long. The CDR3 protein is CASSQGQADLANGCTF.

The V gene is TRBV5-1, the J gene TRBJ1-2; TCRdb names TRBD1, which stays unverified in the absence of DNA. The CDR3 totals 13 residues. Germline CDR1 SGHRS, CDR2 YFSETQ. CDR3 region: CASSLWDRDGYTF.

The CDR3 sequence is CASSLTWGSYEQYF. This chain links TRBV5-1 with TRBJ2-7. The CDR3 sequence is 14 residues long. Per germline, CDR1 SGHRS and CDR2 YFSETQ.

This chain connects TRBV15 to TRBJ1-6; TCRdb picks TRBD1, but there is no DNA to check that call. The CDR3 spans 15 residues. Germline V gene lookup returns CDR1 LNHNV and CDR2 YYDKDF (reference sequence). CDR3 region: CATSGLRGGNSPLHF.

The CDR3 here is CASSHGQYEQYF. The rearrangement joins TRBV7-9 to TRBJ2-7; lacking DNA, the TRBD1 call made by TCRdb goes unchecked. Germline assignment: CDR1 SEHNR and CDR2 FQNEAQ (reference sequence). The CDR3 length is 12 residues.

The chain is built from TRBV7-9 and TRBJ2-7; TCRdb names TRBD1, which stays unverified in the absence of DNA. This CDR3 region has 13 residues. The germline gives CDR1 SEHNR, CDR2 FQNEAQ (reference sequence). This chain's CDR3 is CASSPRGPYEQYF.

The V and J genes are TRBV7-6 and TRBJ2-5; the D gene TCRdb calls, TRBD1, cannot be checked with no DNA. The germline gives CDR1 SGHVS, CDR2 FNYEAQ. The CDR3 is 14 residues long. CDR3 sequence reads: CASSPFGGSETQYF.

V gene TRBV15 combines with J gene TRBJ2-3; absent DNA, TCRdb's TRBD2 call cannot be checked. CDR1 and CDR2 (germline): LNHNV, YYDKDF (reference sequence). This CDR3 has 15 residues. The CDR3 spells CATSRDSGGADTQYF.

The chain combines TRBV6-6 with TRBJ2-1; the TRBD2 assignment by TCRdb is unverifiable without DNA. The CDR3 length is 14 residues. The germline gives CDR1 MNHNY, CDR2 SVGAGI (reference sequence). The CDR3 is CASSFTSVADEQFF.

The CDR3 is CASSGLAGYNEQFF. The rearrangement joins TRBV6-5 to TRBJ2-1; TCRdb returns TRBD2, unconfirmable since there is no DNA. Germline CDR1 MNHEY, CDR2 SVGAGI. This CDR3 has 14 residues.

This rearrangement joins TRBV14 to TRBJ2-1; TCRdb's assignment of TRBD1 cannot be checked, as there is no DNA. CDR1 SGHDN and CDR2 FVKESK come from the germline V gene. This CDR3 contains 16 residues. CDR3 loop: CASSLGQGKAYNEQFF.

The CDR3 loop reads CSSSLLGDRANEKLFF. The chain employs TRBV7-9 and TRBJ1-4; TCRdb proposes TRBD1, but this gene call is untestable without DNA. Germline CDR1 SEHNR, CDR2 FQNEAQ (reference sequence). CDR3 size: 16 residues. Variable domain in full (rest from reference TRBV7-9 and TRBJ1-4): DTGVSQNPRHKITKRGQNVTFRCDPISEHNRLYWYRQTLGQGPEFLTYFQNEAQLEKSRLLSDRFSAERPKGSFSTLEIQRTEQGDSAMYLCSSSLLGDRANEKLFFGSGTQLSVL.

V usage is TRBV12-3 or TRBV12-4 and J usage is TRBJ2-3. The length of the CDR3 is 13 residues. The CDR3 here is CASKVGSTDTQYF.

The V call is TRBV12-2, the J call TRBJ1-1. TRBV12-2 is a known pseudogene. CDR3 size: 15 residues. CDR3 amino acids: CASRLAIKGNTEAFF.

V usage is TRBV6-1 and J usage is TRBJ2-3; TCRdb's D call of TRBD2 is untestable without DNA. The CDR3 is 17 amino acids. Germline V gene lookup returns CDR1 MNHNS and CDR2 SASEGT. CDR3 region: CASSLLAGGPPTDTQYF.

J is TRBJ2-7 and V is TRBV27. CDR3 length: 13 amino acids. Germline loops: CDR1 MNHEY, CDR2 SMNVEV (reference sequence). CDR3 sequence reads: CASSYGRNYEQYF.

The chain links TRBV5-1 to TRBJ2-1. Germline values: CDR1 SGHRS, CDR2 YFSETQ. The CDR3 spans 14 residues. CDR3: CASSYSGAYNEQFF.

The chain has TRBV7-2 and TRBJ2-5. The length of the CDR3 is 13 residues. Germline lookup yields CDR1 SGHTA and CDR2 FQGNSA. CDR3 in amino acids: CASSLWTEETQYF.

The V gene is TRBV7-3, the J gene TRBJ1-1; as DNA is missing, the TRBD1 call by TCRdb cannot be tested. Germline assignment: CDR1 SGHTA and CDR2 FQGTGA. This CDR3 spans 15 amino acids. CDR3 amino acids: CASSLAGTSNTEAFF. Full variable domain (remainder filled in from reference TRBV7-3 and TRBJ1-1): GAGVSQTPSNKVTEKGKYVELRCDPISGHTALYWYRQSLGQGPEFLIYFQGTGAADDSGLPNDRFFAVRPEGSVSTLKIQRTERGDSAVYLCASSLAGTSNTEAFFGQGTRLTVV.

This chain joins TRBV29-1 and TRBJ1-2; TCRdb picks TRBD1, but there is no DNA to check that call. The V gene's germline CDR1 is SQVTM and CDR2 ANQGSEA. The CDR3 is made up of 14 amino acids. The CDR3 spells CSGSPNMGSYGYTF.